This T cell receptor (beta chain) is drawn from a study of blood T cell repertoires in COVID-19. Study-level background: Specimens from acute and convalescent COVID-19 originated in the United States, Italy and Spain.

Original analysis: Quantification of nucleated cells was approximated via reference gene primer amplification. The method was immunoSEQ multiplex PCR; TCRdb's version includes in-frame clones alone and lacks a portion of them. The DNA was the basis for D and trimming; V, J and clone size are from that table. The sample has roughly 110,000 clones, about 84% seen once. CDR1 and CDR2 from the germline V gene are SGHRS and YFSETQ. Trimming pared 3 bases from V and 1 base from J, leaving 7 bases between. There are 13 residues in the CDR3. The sequence derives from a woman aged 60 to 75 with acute or convalescent COVID-19. The sample consisted of peripheral blood. This rearrangement joins TRBV5-1 to TRBJ1-1; D is possibly TRBD1 (5 bases). The CDR3 nucleotides are TGCGCCAGCAGCTCTCAGGGGAACACTGAAGCTTTCTTT. Residues: CASSSQGNTEAFF.